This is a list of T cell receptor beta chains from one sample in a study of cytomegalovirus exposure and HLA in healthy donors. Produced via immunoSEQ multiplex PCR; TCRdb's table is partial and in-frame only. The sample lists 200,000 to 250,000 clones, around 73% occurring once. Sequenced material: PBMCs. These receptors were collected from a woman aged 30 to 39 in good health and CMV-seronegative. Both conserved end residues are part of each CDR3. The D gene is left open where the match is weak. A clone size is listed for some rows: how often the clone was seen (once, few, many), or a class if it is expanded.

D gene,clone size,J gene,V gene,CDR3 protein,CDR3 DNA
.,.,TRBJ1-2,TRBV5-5,CASSLAVGAEQIDGYTF,TGTGCCAGCAGCTTGGCCGTTGGGGCAGAACAAATCGATGGCTACACCTTC
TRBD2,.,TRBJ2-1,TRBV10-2,CATGGGNEQFF,TGCGCCACGGGAGGGGGGAATGAGCAGTTCTTC
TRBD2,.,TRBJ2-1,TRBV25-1,CASSLAGGAYNEQFF,TGTGCCAGCAGCTTAGCGGGAGGTGCCTACAATGAGCAGTTCTTC
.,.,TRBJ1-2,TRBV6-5,CASSYMTQGGYTF,TGTGCCAGCAGTTACATGACTCAGGGGGGCTACACCTTC
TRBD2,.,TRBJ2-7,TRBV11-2,CASSRNSGSPSYEQYF,TGTGCCAGCAGCCGCAATAGCGGGAGCCCCTCCTACGAGCAGTACTTC
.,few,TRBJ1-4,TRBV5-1,CASSLALELFF,TGCGCCAGCAGCTTGGCCTTAGAACTGTTTTTT
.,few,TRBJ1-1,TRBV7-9,CASIFTGKWTEAFF,TGTGCCAGCATCTTTACAGGGAAGTGGACTGAAGCTTTCTTT
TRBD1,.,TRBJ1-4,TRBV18,CASSPPTQTGSNEKLFF,TGTGCCAGCTCACCTCCCACCCAGACAGGGTCAAATGAAAAACTGTTTTTT
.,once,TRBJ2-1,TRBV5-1,CASSLEGSSYNEQFF,TGCGCCAGCAGCCTGGAAGGGAGTTCCTACAATGAGCAGTTCTTC
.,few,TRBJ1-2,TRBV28,CASSLFRVGGNGYTF,TGTGCCAGCAGTTTATTTCGGGTGGGAGGGAACGGCTACACCTTC
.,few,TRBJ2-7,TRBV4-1,CASSLTDRYYEQYF,TGCGCCAGCAGCCTAACGGACAGATACTACGAGCAGTACTTC
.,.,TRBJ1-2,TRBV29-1,CSFPSGANYGYTF,TGCAGCTTCCCTTCGGGAGCTAACTATGGCTACACCTTC
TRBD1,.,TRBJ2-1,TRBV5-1,CASSATGQGRSGSYNEQFF,TGCGCCAGCAGCGCGACGGGACAGGGTCGGAGCGGCTCCTACAATGAGCAGTTCTTC
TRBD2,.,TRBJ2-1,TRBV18,CASSPQNREGEQFF,TGTGCCAGCTCACCACAGAATAGGGAGGGTGAGCAGTTCTTC
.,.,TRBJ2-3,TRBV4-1,CASSQQSTDTQYF,TGCGCCAGCAGCCAACAGAGCACAGATACGCAGTATTTT
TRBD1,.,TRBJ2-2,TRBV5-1,CASRDSGGGELFF,TGCGCCAGCAGGGACTCAGGGGGCGGGGAGCTGTTTTTT
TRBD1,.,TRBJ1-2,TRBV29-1,CSEYRGHQGYTF,TGCAGCGAGTACAGGGGGCATCAAGGCTACACCTTC
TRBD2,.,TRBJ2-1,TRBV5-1,CASSLGLAGRNEQFF,TGCGCCAGCAGCCTAGGACTAGCGGGACGCAATGAGCAGTTCTTC
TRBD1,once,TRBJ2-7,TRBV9,CASSVTGTGLGEQYF,TGTGCCAGCAGCGTCACCGGGACAGGGTTGGGAGAGCAGTACTTC
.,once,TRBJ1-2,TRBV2,CASSRAVYGYTF,TGTGCCAGCAGCAGGGCGGTCTATGGCTACACCTTC
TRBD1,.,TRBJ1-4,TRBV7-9,CASSLRFDRANEKLFF,TGTGCCAGCAGCTTAAGGTTTGACAGGGCTAATGAAAAACTGTTTTTT
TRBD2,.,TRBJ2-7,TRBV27,CASSLIRGGLEQYF,TGTGCCAGCAGTTTAATTCGGGGGGGGCTAGAGCAGTACTTC
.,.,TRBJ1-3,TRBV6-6,CASSGRESGNTIYF,TGTGCCAGCAGTGGCAGGGAATCTGGAAACACCATATATTTT